The present TCR beta chain was sequenced within a study of radiotherapy plus CTLA-4 blockade in lung cancer. Overall study findings and caveats: Some TCR clones had been derived from tumors. These clones expanded in peripheral blood after radiotherapy plus ipilimumab.

The CDR3 covers 15 residues. V was pared by 1 base and J by 1 base, with 11 bases between. Germline CDR1 reads SGDLS; CDR2 reads YYNGEE. Method: immunoSEQ multiplex PCR; TCRdb's copy keeps in-frame clones and lacks some. The sample yields 70,000 to 95,000 clones, roughly four fifths seen once. This clone was seen only a few times. The antigen remains undetermined. This clonotype was obtained from a human donor with non-small cell lung cancer that progressed on radiotherapy plus ipilimumab. The chain uses TRBV9 and TRBJ2-5, with a possible D match to TRBD2 (6 bases). This material consisted of peripheral blood, taken from a patient treated with radiotherapy plus ipilimumab. DNA of the CDR3: TGTGCCAGCAGCGTAACGGGAGCCCTCCAAGAGACCCAGTACTTC. Translating gives CASSVTGALQETQYF. Complete variable domain (other parts from reference TRBV9 and TRBJ2-5): DSGVTQTPKHLITATGQRVTLRCSPRSGDLSVYWYQQSLDQGLQFLIQYYNGEERAKGNILERFSAQQFPDLHSELNLSSLELGDSALYFCASSVTGALQETQYFGPGTRLLVL.